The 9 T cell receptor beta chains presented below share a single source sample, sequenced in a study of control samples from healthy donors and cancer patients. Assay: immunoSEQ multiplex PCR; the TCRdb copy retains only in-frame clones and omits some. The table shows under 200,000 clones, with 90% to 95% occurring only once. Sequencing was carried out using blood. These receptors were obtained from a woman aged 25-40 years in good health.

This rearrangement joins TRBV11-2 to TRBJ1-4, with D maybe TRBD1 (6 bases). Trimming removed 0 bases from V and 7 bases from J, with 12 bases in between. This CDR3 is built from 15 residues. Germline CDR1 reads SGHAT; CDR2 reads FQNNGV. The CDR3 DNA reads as TGTGCCAGCAGCTTAGAATTGACAGGAGGTGAAAAACTGTTTTTT. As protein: CASSLELTGGEKLFF.

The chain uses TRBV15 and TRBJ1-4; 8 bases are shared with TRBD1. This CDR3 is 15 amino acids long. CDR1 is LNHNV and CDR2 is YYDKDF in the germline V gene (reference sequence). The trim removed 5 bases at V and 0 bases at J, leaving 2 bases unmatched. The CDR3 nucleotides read TGTGCCACCAGCCAGGACAGGGCAACTAATGAAAAACTGTTTTTT. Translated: CATSQDRATNEKLFF.

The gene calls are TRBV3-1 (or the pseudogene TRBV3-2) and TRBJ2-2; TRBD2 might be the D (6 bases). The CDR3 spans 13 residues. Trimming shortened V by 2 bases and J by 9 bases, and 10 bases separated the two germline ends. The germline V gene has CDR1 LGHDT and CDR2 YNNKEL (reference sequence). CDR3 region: CASSQRGTRELFF. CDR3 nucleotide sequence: TGTGCCAGCAGCCAACGGGGGACCAGGGAGCTGTTTTTT.

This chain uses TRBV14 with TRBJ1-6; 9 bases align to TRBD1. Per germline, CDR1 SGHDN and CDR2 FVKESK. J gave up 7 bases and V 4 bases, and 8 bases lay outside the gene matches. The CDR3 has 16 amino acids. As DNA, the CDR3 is TGTGCCAGCAGCCTCTGGAGGGGACAGGGAAATTCACCCCTCCACTTT. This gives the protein CASSLWRGQGNSPLHF. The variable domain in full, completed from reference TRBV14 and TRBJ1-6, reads EAGVTQFPSHSVIEKGQTVTLRCDPISGHDNLYWYRRVMGKEIKFLLHFVKESKQDESGMPNNRFLAERTGGTYSTLKVQPAELEDSGVYFCASSLWRGQGNSPLHFGNGTRLTVT.

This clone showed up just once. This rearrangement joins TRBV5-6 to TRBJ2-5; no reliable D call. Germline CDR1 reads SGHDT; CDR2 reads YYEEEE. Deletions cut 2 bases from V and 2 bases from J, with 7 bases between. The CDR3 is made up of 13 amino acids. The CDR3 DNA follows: TGTGCCAGCAGCTTAACACTTCAAGAGACCCAGTACTTC. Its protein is CASSLTLQETQYF.

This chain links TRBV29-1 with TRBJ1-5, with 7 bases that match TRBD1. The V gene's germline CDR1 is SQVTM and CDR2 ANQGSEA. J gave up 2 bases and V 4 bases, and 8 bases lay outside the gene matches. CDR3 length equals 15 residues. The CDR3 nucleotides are TGCAGCGTTGTCTTAGGGGACAGCCGCAATCAGCCCCAGCATTTT. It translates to CSVVLGDSRNQPQHF.

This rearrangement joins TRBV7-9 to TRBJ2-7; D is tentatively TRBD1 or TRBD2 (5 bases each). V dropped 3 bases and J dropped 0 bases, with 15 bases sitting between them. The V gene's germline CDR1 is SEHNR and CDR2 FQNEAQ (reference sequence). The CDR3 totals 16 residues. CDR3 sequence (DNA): TGTGCCAGCAGCTTGGGACCGGGGCGACCCTCCTACGAGCAGTACTTC. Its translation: CASSLGPGRPSYEQYF.

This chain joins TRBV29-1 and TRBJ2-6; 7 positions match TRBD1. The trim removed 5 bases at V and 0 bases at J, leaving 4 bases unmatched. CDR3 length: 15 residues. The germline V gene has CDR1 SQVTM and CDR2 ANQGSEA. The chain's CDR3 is CSVTPGGSGANVLTF. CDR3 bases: TGCAGCGTTACCCCAGGGGGCTCTGGGGCCAACGTCCTGACTTTC.

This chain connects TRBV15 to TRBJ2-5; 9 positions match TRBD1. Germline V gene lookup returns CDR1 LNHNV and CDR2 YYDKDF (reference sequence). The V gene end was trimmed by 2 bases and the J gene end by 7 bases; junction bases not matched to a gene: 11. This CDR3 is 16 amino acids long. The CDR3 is CATSRPMDRGALTQYF. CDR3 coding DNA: TGTGCCACCAGCAGACCCATGGACAGGGGCGCGTTGACCCAGTACTTC.